The 27 T cell receptor beta chains listed next were all sequenced from one sample in a study of regulatory T cells in long-lasting Graves disease. The sample's time point: newly diagnosed GD, antithyroid drugs for less than 3 months. PBMC RNA served as the TCR library source. Library construction for TCR beta used iRepertoire HTBI primers and Arm-PCR of CDR3 regions. MiXCR was run by TCRdb on the multiplex PCR reads, yielding one entry per CDR3 protein. The profile shows 550,000 or so distinct CDR3 sequences, around 12% of them singletons. The sample also formed part of further work on T cells in Graves' hyperthyroidism and ophthalmopathy.

The source material was peripheral blood mononuclear cells (PBMCs), sampled at new diagnosis, from a patient treated with antithyroid drugs. These receptor sequences come from a woman aged 25 to 39 with Graves disease.

This clonotype was seen ten or more times. The J gene is TRBJ2-4, the V gene TRBV11-2, with D perhaps matching TRBD1 or TRBD2 (6 bases each). V lost 4 bases to trimming and J lost 0 bases, with 13 bases between them. This CDR3 contains 16 residues. Germline V CDR1 and CDR2: SGHAT, FQNNGV. The CDR3 bases are TGTGCCAGCAGCTCGGAACGGGGGCGAGCCAAAAACATTCAGTACTTC. Protein: CASSSERGRAKNIQYF.

At least ten counts were recorded for this clonotype. This chain joins TRBV19 and TRBJ1-2; D is unresolved. This CDR3 is 11 amino acids long. Trimming took 9 bases from V and 8 from J, leaving 13 bases between them. Germline lookup yields CDR1 LNHDA and CDR2 SQIVND (reference sequence). This CDR3 reads CARRPPRGYTF. CDR3 nucleotide sequence: TGTGCCAGGAGACCGCCTCGGGGCTACACCTTC.

This clonotype came up many times. The rearrangement joins TRBV12-3 or TRBV12-4 to TRBJ2-4; 9 bases are shared with TRBD2. The CDR3 is 20 residues long. The V gene end was trimmed by 5 bases and the J gene end by 0 bases; junction bases not matched to a gene: 17. The CDR3 here is CASSRGGVVPLVKAKNIQYF. CDR3 nucleotide sequence: TGTGCCAGCAGTCGCGGGGGGGTCGTGCCACTCGTAAAAGCCAAAAACATTCAGTACTTC.

The chain links TRBV4-1 to TRBJ1-1; 9 bases align to TRBD1. V lost 6 bases and J lost 1; bases outside the gene matches: 6. CDR1 is MGHRA, CDR2 YSYEKL, per germline. The CDR3 is made up of 15 amino acids. This CDR3 is CASRPTGGRNTEAFF. CDR3 coding DNA: TGCGCCAGCAGACCCACAGGGGGCCGGAACACTGAAGCTTTCTTT.

The rearrangement uses TRBV7-2 and TRBJ2-7; D is uncertain. Trimming pared 4 bases from V and 4 bases from J, leaving 17 bases between. CDR1 SGHTA and CDR2 FQGNSA come from the germline V gene. The CDR3 loop spans 15 amino acids. CDR3 sequence reads: CASSSVADGLYEQYF. CDR3 bases: TGTGCCAGCAGCTCGGTGGCAGATGGGCTATACGAGCAGTACTTC.

The CDR3 here is CASSLSSGILNEQFF. CDR3 in DNA: TGTGCCAGCAGCCTATCTAGCGGGATACTGAATGAGCAGTTCTTC. This chain uses TRBV7-2 with TRBJ2-1; 9 nucleotides match TRBD2. V was clipped by 5 bases and J by 7 bases; unmatched bases: 9. Per germline, CDR1 SGHTA and CDR2 FQGNSA. The CDR3 length is 15 residues.

DNA of the CDR3: TGTGCCAGCAGTTACTCTGGGGGCCGGGATGAAAAACTGTTTTTT. It translates to CASSYSGGRDEKLFF. The chain has TRBV6-2 or TRBV6-3 and TRBJ1-4; tentative D call: TRBD1 (6 bases). The V gene's germline CDR1 is MNHEY and CDR2 SVGEGT. The CDR3 consists of 15 residues. Trimming pared 0 bases from V and 6 bases from J, leaving 11 bases between.

This clonotype was picked up many times. The V call is TRBV5-1, the J call TRBJ1-6; D uncertain. The length of the CDR3 is 13 residues. The germline V and J ends were trimmed by 3 bases and 10 bases, with 11 bases remaining between them. Germline values: CDR1 SGHRS, CDR2 YFSETQ. The CDR3 protein is CASSSSGPSPLHF. In DNA form, the CDR3 reads TGCGCCAGCAGCTCATCGGGCCCCTCACCCCTCCACTTT.

This clonotype was detected many times. One end of the junction is discordant with germline, which a read error may explain. The V gene is TRBV7-9, the J gene TRBJ1-1; D uncertain. CDR1 is SEHNR and CDR2 is FQNEAQ in the germline V gene (reference sequence). CDR3 length: 13 residues. The CDR3 spells CASSLGGFTEAFF. The CDR3 nucleotides read TGCGCCAGCAGCTTGGGAGGTTTCACTGAAGCTTTCTTT.

DNA of the CDR3: TGCAGCGTTGAGGTATCCAGGGGGGCTGAAGCTTTCTTT. Protein: CSVEVSRGAEAFF. V is TRBV29-1 and J is TRBJ1-1, with TRBD1 identical over 7 bases. Trimming removed 3 bases from V and 6 bases from J; junction bases left unmatched: 7. Germline V lookup: CDR1 SQVTM, CDR2 ANQGSEA. The CDR3 is 13 amino acids.

This clonotype was found many times. The chain carries TRBV20-1 and TRBJ2-1; 10 bases fit TRBD2. The V gene's germline CDR1 is DFQATT and CDR2 SNEGSKA (reference sequence). Losses at the gene ends were 2 bases for V and 3 bases for J; bases not matched to a gene: 7. This CDR3 comprises 16 residues. CDR3 loop: CSARTILAGGYNEQFF. The CDR3 coding sequence is TGCAGTGCTAGAACCATCTTAGCGGGGGGCTACAATGAGCAGTTCTTC.

The CDR3 nucleotides are TGTGCCTGGGGCACGACATTGAACACTGAAGCTTTCTTT. Translated, it gives CAWGTTLNTEAFF. V gene TRBV30 combines with J gene TRBJ1-1; D not certain. V lost 5 bases to trimming and J lost 0 bases, with 10 bases between them. Per the germline V gene, CDR1 is GTSNPN and CDR2 is SVGIG (reference sequence). The CDR3 totals 13 residues.

This clonotype was picked up a small number of times. V and J are TRBV9 and TRBJ1-6; D is uncertain. The germline CDR1 and CDR2 sequences are SGDLS and YYNGEE. V was pared by 2 bases and J by 10 bases, with 10 bases between. The CDR3 runs 13 residues. CDR3 region: CASSVTETSPLHF. The CDR3 DNA reads TGTGCCAGCAGCGTTACCGAGACCTCACCCCTCCACTTT.

The genes are TRBV7-9 and TRBJ1-1; D unresolved. Between the trimmed V and J ends, which lost 1 base and 5 bases, there was a span of 11 bases. CDR1 and CDR2 (germline): SEHNR, FQNEAQ (reference sequence). This CDR3 spans 14 amino acids. CDR3 in DNA: TGTGCCAGCAGCTTAGTCGGGGAGGCTACTGAAGCTTTCTTT. Protein sequence: CASSLVGEATEAFF.

This clonotype showed up just a few times. The V call is TRBV6-1, the J call TRBJ2-7; 7 nucleotides align to TRBD1. CDR1 and CDR2 (germline): MNHNS, SASEGT. V lost 6 bases and J lost 8; bases outside the gene matches: 16. This CDR3 is 15 amino acids long. The CDR3 spells CASRDTGTAVFKQYF. The CDR3, as DNA: TGTGCCAGCAGGGACACCGGGACAGCAGTTTTTAAGCAGTACTTC.

This chain links TRBV7-9 with TRBJ2-3, with 12 bases fitting TRBD2. The length of the CDR3 is 18 residues. V lost 3 bases and J lost 5; bases outside the gene matches: 12. From germline, CDR1 is SEHNR and CDR2 FQNEAQ (reference sequence). CDR3 amino acids: CASSLWPRLAGVGDTQYF. For the CDR3, the DNA is TGTGCCAGCAGCTTGTGGCCTCGACTAGCGGGAGTAGGAGATACGCAGTATTTT.

This clonotype appeared many times. The genes are TRBV2 and TRBJ2-1, with 15 bases aligning to TRBD2. The trim removed 6 bases at V and 8 bases at J, leaving 5 bases unmatched. From germline, CDR1 is SNHLY and CDR2 FYNNEI. The length of the CDR3 is 15 residues. The CDR3 DNA sequence: TGTGCCAGCAGCCTCGGACTAGCGGGAGGGTATGAGCAGTTCTTC. Protein: CASSLGLAGGYEQFF.

This clonotype was seen at least ten times. The chain has TRBV12-3 or TRBV12-4 and TRBJ1-1; tentative D call: TRBD1 (5 bases). The V end was cut by 1 base, the J end by 11 bases, with 17 bases between. The CDR3 has 14 residues. CDR3 nucleotides: TGTGCCAGCAGTTTAGGCCAGGGTGTAACATGGGCTTTCTTT. This codes for CASSLGQGVTWAFF.

This clonotype was seen ten or more times. The rearrangement uses TRBV11-1 and TRBJ1-1, with 7 bases fitting TRBD1. The J segment lost 5 bases and the V segment lost 2 bases, leaving 2 bases of the junction unmatched. Germline V gene sequence: CDR1 SGHAT, CDR2 FQDESV (reference sequence). The CDR3 consists of 13 residues. DNA of the CDR3: TGTGCCAGCAGCTTAACAGGGGCGACTGAAGCTTTCTTT. It translates to CASSLTGATEAFF.

Ten or more counts support this clonotype. V gene TRBV29-1 combines with J gene TRBJ2-7; 9 nucleotides agree with TRBD1. CDR1 and CDR2 (germline): SQVTM, ANQGSEA. The CDR3 contains 15 residues. The junction had 6 bases not matched to a gene; V was cut back by 1 base and J by 2 bases. The chain's CDR3 is CSVEVRTGVTYEQYF. Here the CDR3 DNA reads TGCAGCGTTGAAGTGCGGACAGGGGTGACCTACGAGCAGTACTTC.

This clonotype has a count of ten or more. This chain connects TRBV7-9 to TRBJ2-1, with 8 bases lining up with TRBD2. The CDR3 runs to 17 residues. Germline V gives CDR1 SEHNR, CDR2 FQNEAQ (reference sequence). With V trimmed by 5 bases and J by 1 base, 10 bases remained unmatched. The CDR3 DNA reads as TGTGCCAGCAGCCCACGGGAATTAGCGGGGTCCTACAATGAGCAGTTCTTC. The encoded protein is CASSPRELAGSYNEQFF.

This clonotype was observed a few times. V gene TRBV28 combines with J gene TRBJ1-1, with 7 nucleotides matching TRBD1. Germline CDR1 reads MDHEN; CDR2 reads SYDVKM. The CDR3 is made up of 12 amino acids. With V trimmed by 8 bases and J by 4 bases, 4 bases remained unmatched. As DNA, the CDR3 is TGTGCCAGCGCACAGGGGAGCACTGAAGCTTTCTTT. It is translated as CASAQGSTEAFF.

This clonotype came up many times. The chain couples TRBV7-2 to TRBJ2-1; 11 bases map to TRBD2. In germline, CDR1 is SGHTA, CDR2 FQGNSA. This CDR3 is 15 amino acids long. V lost 2 bases and J lost 10; bases outside the gene matches: 7. The CDR3 is CASSLLGLAVREQFF. CDR3 nucleotides: TGTGCCAGCAGCTTATTGGGACTAGCGGTCCGGGAGCAGTTCTTC. Using reference TRBV7-2 and TRBJ2-1 for the parts outside the CDR3, the full variable domain is GAGVSQSPSNKVTEKGKDVELRCDPISGHTALYWYRQSLGQGLEFLIYFQGNSAPDKSGLPSDRFSAERTGGSVSTLTIQRTQQEDSAVYLCASSLLGLAVREQFFGPGTRLTVL.

The V call is TRBV11-3, the J call TRBJ2-7; 10 bases are a match to TRBD2. The germline V gene has CDR1 SGHNT and CDR2 YENEEA. The CDR3 totals 16 residues. Germline trimming cut 4 bases from V and 6 bases from J; bases unmatched to any gene: 12. CDR3 nucleotide sequence: TGTGCCAGCAGCTCATGGAGTCTAGCGGGAGTTGGCGAGCAGTACTTC. It translates to CASSSWSLAGVGEQYF.

This clonotype was detected many times. This chain links TRBV29-1 with TRBJ2-5; D is unclear. Germline values: CDR1 SQVTM, CDR2 ANQGSEA. This CDR3 has 12 amino acids. V was cut by 4 bases and J by 1 base, with 7 bases left in between. CDR3 bases: TGCAGCGTTGTCGAGCTCCAAGAGACCCAGTACTTC. This codes for CSVVELQETQYF.

There are many counts of this clonotype. V and J are TRBV20-1 and TRBJ2-1, with 10 bases lining up with TRBD1. Germline CDR1 reads DFQATT; CDR2 reads SNEGSKA (reference sequence). V dropped 3 bases and J dropped 5; count of bases not matched to a gene: 4. The CDR3 covers 14 residues. Here the CDR3 reads CSASVGTGDNEQFF. The DNA for the CDR3 is TGCAGTGCTAGTGTAGGGACAGGGGACAATGAGCAGTTCTTC.

This clonotype was observed many times. The chain combines TRBV27 with TRBJ2-4; unclear D gene. The V and J ends lost 2 bases and 5 bases respectively, with 13 bases between them. CDR3 length equals 15 residues. The germline CDR1 and CDR2 sequences are MNHEY and SMNVEV (reference sequence). In DNA, the CDR3 is TGTGCCAGCAGTTTAAGGTGGAAAGGAGAAAACATTCAGTACTTC. This translates into CASSLRWKGENIQYF.